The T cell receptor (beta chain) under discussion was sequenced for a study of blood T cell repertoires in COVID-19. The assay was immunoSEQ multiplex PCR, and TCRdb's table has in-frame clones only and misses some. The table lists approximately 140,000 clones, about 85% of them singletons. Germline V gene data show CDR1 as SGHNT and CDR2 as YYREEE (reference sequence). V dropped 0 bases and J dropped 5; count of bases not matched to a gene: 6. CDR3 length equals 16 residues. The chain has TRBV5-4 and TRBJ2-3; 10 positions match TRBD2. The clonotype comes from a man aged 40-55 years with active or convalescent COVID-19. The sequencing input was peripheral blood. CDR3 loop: CASSLGTSGAGDTQYF. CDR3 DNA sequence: TGTGCCAGCAGCTTGGGTACTAGCGGGGCGGGAGATACGCAGTATTTT.